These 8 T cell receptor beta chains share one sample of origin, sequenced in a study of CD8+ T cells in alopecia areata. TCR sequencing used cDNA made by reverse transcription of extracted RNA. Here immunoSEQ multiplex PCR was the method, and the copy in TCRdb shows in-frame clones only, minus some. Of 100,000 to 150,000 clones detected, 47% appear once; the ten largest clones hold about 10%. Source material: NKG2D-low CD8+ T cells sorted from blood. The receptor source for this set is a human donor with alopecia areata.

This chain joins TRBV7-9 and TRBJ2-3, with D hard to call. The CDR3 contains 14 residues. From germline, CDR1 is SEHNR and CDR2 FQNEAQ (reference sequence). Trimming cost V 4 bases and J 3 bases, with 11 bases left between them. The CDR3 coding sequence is TGTGCCAGCAGCTATTCCGGTGGTACAGATACGCAGTATTTT. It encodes CASSYSGGTDTQYF.

The CDR3 bases are TGTGCCAGCAGCCTCACAGATACGCAGTATTTT. Its protein product is CASSLTDTQYF. J is TRBJ2-3 and V is TRBV11-2; D uncertain. The CDR3 sequence is 11 residues long. The V end was cut by 5 bases, the J end by 2 bases, with 2 bases between. The germline V gene has CDR1 SGHAT and CDR2 FQNNGV.

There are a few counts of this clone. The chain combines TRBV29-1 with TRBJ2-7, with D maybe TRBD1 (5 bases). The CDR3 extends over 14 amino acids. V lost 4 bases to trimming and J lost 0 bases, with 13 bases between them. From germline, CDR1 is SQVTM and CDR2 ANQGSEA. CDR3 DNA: TGCAGCGTTGTGCCAGGGCCTTCCTCCTACGAGCAGTACTTC. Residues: CSVVPGPSSYEQYF.

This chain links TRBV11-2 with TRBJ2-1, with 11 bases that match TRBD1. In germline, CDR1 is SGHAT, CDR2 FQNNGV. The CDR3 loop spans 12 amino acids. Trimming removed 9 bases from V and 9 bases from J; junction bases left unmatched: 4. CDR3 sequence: CASGQGASEQFF. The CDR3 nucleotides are TGTGCCAGTGGACAGGGGGCTAGTGAGCAGTTCTTC.

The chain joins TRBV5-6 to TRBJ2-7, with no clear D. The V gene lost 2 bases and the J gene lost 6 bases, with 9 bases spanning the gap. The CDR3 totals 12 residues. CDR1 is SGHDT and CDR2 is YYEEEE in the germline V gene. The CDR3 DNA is TGTGCCAGCAGCTTTGACATCTCCGAGCAGTACTTC. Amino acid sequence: CASSFDISEQYF.

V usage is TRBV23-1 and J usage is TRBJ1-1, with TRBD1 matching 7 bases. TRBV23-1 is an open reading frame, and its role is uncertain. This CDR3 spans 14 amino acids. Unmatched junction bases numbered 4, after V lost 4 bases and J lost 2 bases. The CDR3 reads CASSRDRENTEAFF. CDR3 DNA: TGCGCCAGCAGTCGCGACAGGGAAAACACTGAAGCTTTCTTT.

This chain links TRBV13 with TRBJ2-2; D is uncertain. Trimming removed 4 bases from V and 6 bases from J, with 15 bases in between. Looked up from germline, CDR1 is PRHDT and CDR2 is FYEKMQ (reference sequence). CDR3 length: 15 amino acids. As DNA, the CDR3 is TGTGCCAGCAGCTCCGCACTTGAGTCGGCCGGGGAGCTGTTTTTT. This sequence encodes CASSSALESAGELFF. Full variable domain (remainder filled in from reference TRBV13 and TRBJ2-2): AAGVIQSPRHLIKEKRETATLKCYPIPRHDTVYWYQQGPGQDPQFLISFYEKMQSDKGSIPDRFSAQQFSDYHSELNMSSLELGDSALYFCASSSALESAGELFFGEGSRLTVL.

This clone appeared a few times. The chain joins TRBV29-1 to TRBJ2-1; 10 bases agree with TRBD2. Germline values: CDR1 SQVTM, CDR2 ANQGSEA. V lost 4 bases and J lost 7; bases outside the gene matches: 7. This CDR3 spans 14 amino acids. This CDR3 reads CSVGGLAALNEQFF. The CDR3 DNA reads TGCAGCGTTGGAGGACTAGCGGCATTAAATGAGCAGTTCTTC.